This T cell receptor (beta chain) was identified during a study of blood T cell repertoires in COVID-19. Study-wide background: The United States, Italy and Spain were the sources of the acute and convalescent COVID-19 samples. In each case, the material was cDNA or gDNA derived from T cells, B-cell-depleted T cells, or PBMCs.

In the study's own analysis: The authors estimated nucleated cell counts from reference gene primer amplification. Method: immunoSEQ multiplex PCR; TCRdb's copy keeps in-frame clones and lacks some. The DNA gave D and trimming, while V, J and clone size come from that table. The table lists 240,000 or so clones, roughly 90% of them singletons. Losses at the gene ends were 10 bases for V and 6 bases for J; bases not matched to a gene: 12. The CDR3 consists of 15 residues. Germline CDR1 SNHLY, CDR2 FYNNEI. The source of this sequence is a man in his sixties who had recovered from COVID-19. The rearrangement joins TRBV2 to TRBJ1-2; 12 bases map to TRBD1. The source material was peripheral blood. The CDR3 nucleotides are TGTGCCAAAAGGGACAGGGGGCAAAGAGAGGATGGCTACACCTTC. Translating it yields CAKRDRGQREDGYTF. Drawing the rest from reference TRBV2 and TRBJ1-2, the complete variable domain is EPEVTQTPSHQVTQMGQEVILRCVPISNHLYFYWYRQILGQKVEFLVSFYNNEISEKSEIFDDQFSVERPDGSNFTLKIRSTKLEDSAMYFCAKRDRGQREDGYTFGSGTRLTVV.